This is a list of T cell receptor beta chains from one sample in a study of shared clonotypes between healthy human individuals. Data came from immunoSEQ multiplex PCR; TCRdb stores just in-frame clones and leaves some out. The profile covers some 2.1 million clones, with 90% to 95% appearing a single time and around 1.7% taken by the ten largest. Material: naive CD8+ T cells from PBMCs. Receptors were obtained from a man younger than 35 in good health. Some clones in this sample may be carry-over from other donors' samples. The CDR3 runs from the conserved cysteine through the conserved F or W. D genes are given only for firm matches. For some rows the clone size is stated as once, few or many, or as a class when expanded; others skip it.

clone_size,d_call,v_call,j_call,cdr3_aa,cdr3_nt
-,TRBD1,TRBV7-9,TRBJ1-2,CASSLYQGAHYGYTF,TGTGCCAGCAGCTTATACCAGGGGGCCCACTATGGCTACACCTTC
-,-,TRBV2,TRBJ2-7,CASSEQLEKQYF,TGTGCCAGCAGTGAACAGCTGGAAAAGCAGTACTTC
-,-,TRBV5-6,TRBJ1-1,CASSPQMNTEAFF,TGTGCCAGCAGCCCTCAGATGAACACTGAAGCTTTCTTT
once,-,TRBV13,TRBJ2-6,CASRQGTSGANVLTF,TGTGCCAGCAGACAAGGGACCTCTGGGGCCAACGTCCTGACTTTC
-,TRBD1,TRBV5-6,TRBJ2-4,CASSSGTGKNIQYF,TGTGCCAGCAGTTCCGGGACAGGGAAAAACATTCAGTACTTC
-,-,TRBV29-1,TRBJ1-2,CSVLTAYGYTF,TGCAGCGTCTTGACAGCGTATGGCTACACCTTC
-,-,TRBV10-2,TRBJ1-2,CASSESPGHYYGYTF,TGCGCCAGCAGTGAGTCCCCGGGACACTACTATGGCTACACCTTC
-,-,TRBV13,TRBJ2-7,CASSLWSSAKNRYEQYF,TGTGCCAGCAGCTTATGGTCTAGCGCGAAAAACAGGTACGAGCAGTACTTC
-,TRBD1,TRBV7-8,TRBJ1-2,CASSLKGAGGYTF,TGTGCCAGCAGCTTAAAGGGGGCTGGCGGCTACACCTTC
-,-,TRBV11-3,TRBJ2-6,CASSSNRGHGANVLTF,TGTGCCAGCAGCTCGAACCGGGGCCACGGGGCCAACGTCCTGACTTTC
-,TRBD1,TRBV5-5,TRBJ2-5,CASSSDRDWETQYF,TGTGCCAGCAGCTCGGACAGGGACTGGGAGACCCAGTACTTC
-,-,TRBV29-1,TRBJ1-2,CSVPASGRGYGYTF,TGCAGCGTTCCCGCCTCTGGCAGAGGCTATGGCTACACCTTC
once,TRBD2,TRBV5-6,TRBJ2-7,CASSFGSLAGYEQYF,TGTGCCAGCAGCTTCGGGTCCCTAGCGGGTTACGAGCAGTACTTC
few,-,TRBV7-9,TRBJ1-1,CASSPGTVNTEAFF,TGTGCCAGCAGCCCCGGGACGGTGAACACTGAAGCTTTCTTT
once,-,TRBV19,TRBJ1-3,CASSMEGGRSGNTIYF,TGTGCCAGTAGTATGGAGGGGGGACGCTCTGGAAACACCATATATTTT
-,-,TRBV7-2,TRBJ1-3,CASSLRGSGNTIYF,TGTGCCAGCAGCCTGAGGGGATCTGGAAACACCATATATTTT
once,TRBD2,TRBV9,TRBJ2-7,CASSVAPTPGGRSYEQYF,TGTGCCAGCAGCGTAGCTCCGACCCCGGGGGGACGATCCTACGAGCAGTACTTC
-,TRBD1,TRBV28,TRBJ1-4,CASSPPGTGDEKLFF,TGTGCCAGCAGCCCTCCGGGGACAGGAGATGAAAAACTGTTTTTT
-,-,TRBV7-9,TRBJ2-1,CASSSGTLYEQFF,TGTGCCAGCAGCTCCGGGACCCTCTATGAGCAGTTCTTC
-,TRBD1,TRBV19,TRBJ1-5,CASSSYRGLNQPQHF,TGTGCCAGTAGTAGCTACAGGGGGTTGAATCAGCCCCAGCATTTT
-,TRBD1,TRBV6-5,TRBJ1-4,CASSYVQGDEKLFF,TGTGCCAGCAGTTACGTACAGGGGGACGAAAAACTGTTTTTT
-,-,TRBV6-1,TRBJ2-3,CASRGTWEVWDTQYF,TGTGCCAGCAGAGGGACTTGGGAAGTTTGGGATACGCAGTATTTT
-,TRBD2,TRBV27,TRBJ2-1,CASSLGLAVEQFF,TGTGCCAGCAGTTTAGGACTAGCGGTTGAGCAGTTCTTC
-,TRBD1,TRBV5-6,TRBJ1-2,CASSAGTAPYGYTF,TGTGCCAGCAGCGCCGGGACAGCCCCTTATGGCTACACCTTC
-,-,TRBV7-9,TRBJ2-2,CASSFQYVQNANTGELFF,TGTGCCAGCAGCTTTCAGTATGTCCAAAACGCGAACACCGGGGAGCTGTTTTTT
-,TRBD2,TRBV4-1,TRBJ2-3,CASSQQRGTYTDTQYF,TGCGCCAGCAGCCAGCAGCGGGGGACTTACACAGATACGCAGTATTTT
-,-,TRBV28,TRBJ2-1,CASSFWRESPANEQFF,TGTGCCAGCAGTTTTTGGAGGGAAAGTCCCGCCAATGAGCAGTTCTTC
-,-,TRBV27,TRBJ2-5,CASSLRGTKGGETQYF,TGTGCCAGCAGCCTTAGGGGGACGAAAGGGGGAGAGACCCAGTACTTC
-,TRBD2,TRBV28,TRBJ2-3,CASSTTSGRAPADTQYF,TGTGCCAGCAGTACGACTAGCGGGAGGGCCCCTGCAGATACGCAGTATTTT
-,-,TRBV7-6,TRBJ2-1,CASSIDWSHNEQFF,TGTGCCAGCAGCATAGATTGGTCCCACAATGAGCAGTTCTTC
-,-,TRBV10-2,TRBJ2-2,CASSTRGVTGELFF,TGCGCCAGCAGTACCCGTGGGGTCACCGGGGAGCTGTTTTTT
-,-,TRBV13,TRBJ2-5,CASSLGTETQYF,TGTGCCAGCAGCTTAGGGACAGAGACCCAGTACTTC
-,-,TRBV7-9,TRBJ1-3,CASSSLGLGNTIYF,TGTGCCAGCAGCTCCTTGGGTTTGGGAAACACCATATATTTT
-,-,TRBV7-2,TRBJ2-7,CASSTQDYSYEQYF,TGTGCCAGCAGCACACAGGACTACTCCTACGAGCAGTACTTC
once,TRBD1,TRBV9,TRBJ1-1,CASGQGARGTEAFF,TGTGCCAGCGGACAGGGGGCGCGGGGCACTGAAGCTTTCTTT
-,-,TRBV28,TRBJ1-6,CASSLYRAGGHNSPLHF,TGTGCCAGCAGTTTATATCGGGCTGGGGGTCATAATTCACCCCTCCACTTT
-,-,TRBV19,TRBJ2-1,CASSIPGLSEQFF,TGTGCCAGTAGTATCCCTGGGTTGTCCGAGCAGTTCTTC
-,TRBD2,TRBV6-1,TRBJ2-1,CASSGLAGLETEQFF,TGTGCCAGCAGTGGACTAGCGGGCCTGGAGACTGAGCAGTTCTTC
-,-,TRBV5-1,TRBJ2-7,CASSLVGTGYEQYF,TGCGCCAGCAGCTTGGTAGGGACCGGCTACGAGCAGTACTTC
-,-,TRBV7-3,TRBJ2-7,CASSPGPLSYEQYF,TGTGCCAGCAGCCCGGGACCCCTTTCCTACGAGCAGTACTTC
-,-,TRBV6-4,TRBJ2-1,CATGTDGEQFF,TGTGCCACTGGGACCGACGGTGAGCAGTTCTTC
-,-,TRBV6-5,TRBJ1-1,CATKTGTANTEAFF,TGTGCCACGAAGACAGGTACTGCGAACACTGAAGCTTTCTTT